The 21 T cell receptor beta chains below come from one sample, sequenced in a study of T cells in localized non-small cell lung cancer. Clones were read by immunoSEQ multiplex PCR, and TCRdb kept only the in-frame ones, dropping some. The sample consists of some 33,000 clones, 90% to 95% of them appearing once. Material: PBMCs, obtained before any cancer treatment. These receptors were obtained from a man aged 40 to 69 with stage II lung adenocarcinoma.

The rearrangement joins TRBV7-2 to TRBJ1-3; the D is unclear. With 2 bases removed from V and 4 bases from J, the gap between germline ends came to 12 bases. The CDR3 covers 15 residues. The germline CDR1 and CDR2 sequences are SGHTA and FQGNSA. The CDR3 DNA reads as TGTGCCAGCAGCTTAAACCCAGGTGCGGGAAACACCATATATTTT. Amino acids: CASSLNPGAGNTIYF.

CDR3 loop: CASSGGQHTDTQYF. DNA for the CDR3: TGCGCCAGCAGCGGGGGACAGCACACAGATACGCAGTATTTT. The chain has TRBV5-1 and TRBJ2-3; 7 bases agree with TRBD1. J gave up 2 bases and V 4 bases, and 4 bases lay outside the gene matches. This CDR3 has 14 residues. CDR1 and CDR2 (germline): SGHRS, YFSETQ. The whole variable domain, remainder taken from reference TRBV5-1 and TRBJ2-3, is KAGVTQTPRYLIKTRGQQVTLSCSPISGHRSVSWYQQTPGQGLQFLFEYFSETQRNKGNFPGRFSGRQFSNSRSEMNVSTLELGDSALYLCASSGGQHTDTQYFGPGTRLTVL.

The J gene is TRBJ2-7, the V gene TRBV28, with unresolved D. The V and J ends lost 7 bases and 7 bases respectively, with 20 bases between them. The CDR3 contains 14 residues. Germline V CDR1 and CDR2: MDHEN, SYDVKM. The CDR3 bases are TGTGCCAGCACCTCTAACTCCTTAAGGTGGGAGCAGTACTTC. Translating it yields CASTSNSLRWEQYF.

The CDR3 sequence is CAIRNRAENEQFF. CDR3 nucleotide sequence: TGTGCCATCAGGAACAGGGCCGAGAATGAGCAGTTCTTC. The chain recombines TRBV10-3 with TRBJ2-1; the D gene is possibly TRBD1 (6 bases). Between the trimmed V and J ends, which lost 6 bases and 7 bases, there was a span of 13 bases. CDR3 length equals 13 residues. Germline assignment: CDR1 ENHRY and CDR2 SYGVKD.

The chain has TRBV7-9 and TRBJ2-5, with a possible D match to TRBD1 (6 bases). This CDR3 contains 15 residues. Germline loops: CDR1 SEHNR, CDR2 FQNEAQ (reference sequence). V was trimmed by 4 bases and J by 4 bases, leaving 16 bases between them. The CDR3 here is CASSSSTGSGETQYF. The CDR3 coding sequence is TGTGCCAGCAGCTCTTCAACAGGGTCCGGAGAGACCCAGTACTTC.

This clone was observed once. The V and J genes are TRBV27 and TRBJ2-1, with a weak D call TRBD2 (6 bases). Trimming pared 7 bases from V and 10 bases from J, leaving 17 bases between. The CDR3 spans 13 residues. Germline CDR1 reads MNHEY; CDR2 reads SMNVEV (reference sequence). The CDR3: CASTPSGGREQFF. CDR3 in DNA: TGTGCCAGCACCCCTTCTGGAGGGCGGGAGCAGTTCTTC.

Concerning this clone itself: The junction departs from the called germline gene at one end, perhaps through a read error. J is TRBJ1-4 and V is TRBV27; 7 bases fit TRBD1. This CDR3 has 12 residues. From germline, CDR1 is MNHEY and CDR2 SMNVEV (reference sequence). In nucleotides, the CDR3 is TGTGCCAGCAGTTTCGACAGGGAAAGACTGTTTTTT. Its protein product is CASSFDRERLFF.

The rearrangement links TRBV18 to TRBJ2-2, with D maybe TRBD1 (5 bases). CDR1 and CDR2 from the germline V gene are KGHSH and LQKENI. The CDR3 contains 14 residues. The V end was cut by 0 bases, the J end by 7 bases, with 9 bases between. In DNA, the CDR3 is TGTGCCAGCTCACCACCCAGGGCTGGCGGGGAGCTGTTTTTT. Residues: CASSPPRAGGELFF.

J is TRBJ2-7 and V is TRBV13; 7 bases match TRBD1. The CDR3 loop spans 13 amino acids. V gave up 5 bases and J gave up 6 bases; unmatched junction bases: 7. CDR1 PRHDT and CDR2 FYEKMQ come from the germline V gene (reference sequence). CDR3 residues: CASSALGTVEQYF. CDR3 DNA: TGTGCCAGCAGCGCCCTCGGGACAGTCGAGCAGTACTTC.

The rearrangement joins TRBV9 to TRBJ2-3; 14 bases map to TRBD2. V shed 4 bases and J 2 bases; nucleotides not matched to a gene: 6. The CDR3 has 17 amino acids. Germline CDR1 and CDR2: SGDLS and YYNGEE. The DNA of the CDR3 is TGTGCCAGCAGCTCAAGACTAGCGGGAGGGTTCACAGATACGCAGTATTTT. Its translation is CASSSRLAGGFTDTQYF.

This clone has just a few counts. The chain recombines TRBV27 with TRBJ2-7, with a possible D match to TRBD1 (6 bases). CDR3 length: 15 amino acids. V lost 5 bases and J 1 base, leaving 15 bases between the germline ends. The germline gives CDR1 MNHEY, CDR2 SMNVEV (reference sequence). The DNA of the CDR3 is TGTGCCAGCAGTACGGGAAGACAGGAGTCCTACGAGCAGTACTTC. Encoded protein: CASSTGRQESYEQYF.

This chain connects TRBV7-8 to TRBJ2-7; D is undetermined. Germline V gene lookup returns CDR1 SGHVS and CDR2 FQNEAQ. Between the trimmed V and J ends, which lost 4 bases and 2 bases, there was a span of 15 bases. The CDR3 runs to 15 residues. The CDR3 is CASSYKDPTTYEQYF. The CDR3 nucleotides read TGTGCCAGCAGCTACAAGGATCCAACAACCTACGAGCAGTACTTC.

The chain recombines TRBV7-9 with TRBJ2-5; TRBD2 matches 8 bases. This CDR3 spans 15 amino acids. The germline V gene has CDR1 SEHNR and CDR2 FQNEAQ (reference sequence). Trimming cost V 5 bases and J 2 bases; bases outside gene matches: 7. The CDR3 region has the DNA TGTGCCAGCAGCCCCCGGGAGGGTACTCAAGAGACCCAGTACTTC. Amino acids: CASSPREGTQETQYF.

The chain joins TRBV7-9 to TRBJ2-7, with TRBD2 identical over 10 bases. Germline CDR1 is SEHNR and CDR2 is FQNEAQ (reference sequence). The V gene end was trimmed by 3 bases and the J gene end by 1 base; junction bases not matched to a gene: 6. CDR3 length equals 16 residues. The CDR3 here is CASSLTRTSGSYEQYF. CDR3 coding DNA: TGTGCCAGCAGCTTGACGCGGACTAGCGGATCCTACGAGCAGTACTTC.

This clone was counted a few times. The V call is TRBV6-5, the J call TRBJ2-7; a possible D gene is TRBD1 (7 bases). V was trimmed by 6 bases and J by 0 bases, leaving 15 bases between them. Per the germline V gene, CDR1 is MNHEY and CDR2 is SVGAGI. The CDR3 sequence is 15 residues long. The CDR3 DNA reads TGTGCCAGCAGCCACGGAGGGGGCAGCTCCTACGAGCAGTACTTC. Translating gives CASSHGGGSSYEQYF.

The table lists this clone with a count of one. The chain links TRBV6-6 to TRBJ1-3; TRBD1 agrees at 8 bases. The CDR3 contains 15 residues. Germline V CDR1 and CDR2: MNHNY, SVGAGI (reference sequence). After removal of 3 bases from V and 2 bases from J, the junction contained 3 bases not matched to a gene. Written as DNA, the CDR3 is TGTGCCAGCAGTTATCAGGGGGCTACTGGAAACACCATATATTTT. Protein: CASSYQGATGNTIYF.

J is TRBJ2-2 and V is TRBV5-1; TRBD2 agrees at 10 bases. The CDR3 consists of 17 residues. Germline trimming cut 3 bases from V and 6 bases from J; bases unmatched to any gene: 11. The germline V gene has CDR1 SGHRS and CDR2 YFSETQ. Here the CDR3 reads CASSSYPSGRGAGELFF. The CDR3, as DNA: TGCGCCAGCAGCTCCTACCCTAGCGGGAGAGGAGCCGGGGAGCTGTTTTTT.

The J gene is TRBJ1-2, the V gene TRBV5-6; possible D gene TRBD1, 5 bases. The CDR3 has 13 residues. Germline CDR1 and CDR2: SGHDT and YYEEEE. Trimming cost V 4 bases and J 5 bases, with 12 bases left between them. For the CDR3, the DNA is TGTGCCAGCAGCCCGGGGGGGAGTTATGGCTACACCTTC. Amino acid sequence: CASSPGGSYGYTF. Looking up the rest from reference TRBV5-6 and TRBJ1-2 gives the full variable domain: DAGVTQSPTHLIKTRGQQVTLRCSPKSGHDTVSWYQQALGQGPQFIFQYYEEEERQRGNFPDRFSGHQFPNYSSELNVNALLLGDSALYLCASSPGGSYGYTFGSGTRLTVV.

This clone was seen only once. J is TRBJ1-5 and V is TRBV27, with D unclear. V was clipped by 6 bases and J by 6 bases, with 12 bases between them. This CDR3 comprises 13 residues. Looked up from germline, CDR1 is MNHEY and CDR2 is SMNVEV (reference sequence). The CDR3, as DNA: TGTGCCAGCAGGGATCTCAGTGGTCAGCCCCAGCATTTT. Residues: CASRDLSGQPQHF.

The chain couples TRBV5-1 to TRBJ2-5; a weak D match, TRBD1 (5 bases). V was clipped by 1 base and J by 5 bases, with 6 bases between them. The CDR3 consists of 12 residues. The germline gives CDR1 SGHRS, CDR2 YFSETQ. The CDR3 nucleotides are TGCGCCAGCAGCTTGTCAGGGGAGACCCAGTACTTC. This encodes CASSLSGETQYF.

The rearrangement links TRBV29-1 to TRBJ1-2; D gene unclear. V was pared by 3 bases and J by 4 bases, with 9 bases between. The CDR3 is 12 residues long. Germline V gene data show CDR1 as SQVTM and CDR2 as ANQGSEA. The CDR3 spells CSVETLGYGYTF. The DNA for the CDR3 is TGCAGCGTTGAGACACTAGGCTATGGCTACACCTTC.